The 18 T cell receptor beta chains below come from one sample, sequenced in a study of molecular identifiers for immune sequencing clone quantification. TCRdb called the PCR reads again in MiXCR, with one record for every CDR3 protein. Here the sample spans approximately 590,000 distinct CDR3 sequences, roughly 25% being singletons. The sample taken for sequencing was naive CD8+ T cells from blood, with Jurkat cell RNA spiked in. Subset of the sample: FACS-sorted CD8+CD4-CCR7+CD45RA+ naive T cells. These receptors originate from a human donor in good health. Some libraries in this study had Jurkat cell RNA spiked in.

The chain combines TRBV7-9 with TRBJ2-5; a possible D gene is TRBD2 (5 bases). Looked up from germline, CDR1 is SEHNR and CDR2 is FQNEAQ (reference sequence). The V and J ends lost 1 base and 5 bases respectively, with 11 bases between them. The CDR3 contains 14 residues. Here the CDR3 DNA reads TGTGCCAGCAGCTTAGATGGAGAGCGGGAGACCCAGTACTTC. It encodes CASSLDGERETQYF.

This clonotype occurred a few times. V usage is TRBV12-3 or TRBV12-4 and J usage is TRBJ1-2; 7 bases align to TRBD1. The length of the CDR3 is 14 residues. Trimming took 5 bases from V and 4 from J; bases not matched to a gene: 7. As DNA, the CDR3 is TGTGCCAGCAGTCTAGGGGGCGCGAGCTATGGCTACACCTTC. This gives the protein CASSLGGASYGYTF.

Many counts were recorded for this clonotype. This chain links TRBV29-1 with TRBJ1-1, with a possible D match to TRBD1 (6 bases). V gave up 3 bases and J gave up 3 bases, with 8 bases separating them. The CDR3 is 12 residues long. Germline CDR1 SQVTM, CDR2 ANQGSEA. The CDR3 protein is CSVEYRDTEAFF. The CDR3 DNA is TGCAGCGTTGAGTACAGGGACACTGAAGCTTTCTTT.

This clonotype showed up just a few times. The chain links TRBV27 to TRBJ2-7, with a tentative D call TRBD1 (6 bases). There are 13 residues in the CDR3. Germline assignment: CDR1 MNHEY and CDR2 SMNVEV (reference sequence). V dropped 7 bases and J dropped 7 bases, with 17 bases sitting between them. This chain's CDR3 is CASMDSWAWEQYF. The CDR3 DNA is TGTGCCAGCATGGACAGTTGGGCGTGGGAGCAGTACTTC.

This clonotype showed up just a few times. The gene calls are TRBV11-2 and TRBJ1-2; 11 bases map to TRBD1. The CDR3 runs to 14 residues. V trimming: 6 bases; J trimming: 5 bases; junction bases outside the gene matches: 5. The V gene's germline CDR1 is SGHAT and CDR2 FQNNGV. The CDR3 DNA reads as TGTGCCAGCAGACCGGACAGGGGGCTGTATGGCTACACCTTC. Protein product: CASRPDRGLYGYTF.

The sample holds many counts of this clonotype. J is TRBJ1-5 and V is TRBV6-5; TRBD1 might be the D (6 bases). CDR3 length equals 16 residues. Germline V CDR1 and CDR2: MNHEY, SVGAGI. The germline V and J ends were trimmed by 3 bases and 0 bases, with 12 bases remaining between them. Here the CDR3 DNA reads TGTGCCAGCAGTTATGGGGGGCCCTATAGCAATCAGCCCCAGCATTTT. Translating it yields CASSYGGPYSNQPQHF.

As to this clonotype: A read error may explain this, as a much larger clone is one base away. The CDR3 nucleotides read TGTGCCAGCGGCAGAGGCGCTTACAATGAGCAGTTCTTC. This gives the protein CASGRGAYNEQFF. The chain links TRBV7-9 to TRBJ2-1; D is ambiguous. The CDR3 is 13 residues long. Trimming pared 8 bases from V and 4 bases from J, leaving 12 bases between. CDR1 and CDR2 from the germline V gene are SEHNR and FQNEAQ (reference sequence). The full variable domain, with the rest looked up from reference TRBV7-9 and TRBJ2-1, is DTGVSQNPRHKITKRGQNVTFRCDPISEHNRLYWYRQTLGQGPEFLTYFQNEAQLEKSRLLSDRFSAERPKGSFSTLEIQRTEQGDSAMYLCASGRGAYNEQFFGPGTRLTVL.

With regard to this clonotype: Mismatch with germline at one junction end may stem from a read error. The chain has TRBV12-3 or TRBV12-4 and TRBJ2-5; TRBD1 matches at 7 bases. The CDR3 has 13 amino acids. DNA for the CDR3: TGTGCCAGCAGCTATGCGCAGGGGGAGACCCGGTACTTC. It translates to CASSYAQGETRYF.

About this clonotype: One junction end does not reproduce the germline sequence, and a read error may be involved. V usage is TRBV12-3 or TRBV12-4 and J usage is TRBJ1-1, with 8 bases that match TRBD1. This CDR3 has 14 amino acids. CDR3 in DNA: TGTGCCAGCGGTTTAGGGGGACAGGTGGACGAAGCTTTCTTT. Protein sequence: CASGLGGQVDEAFF.

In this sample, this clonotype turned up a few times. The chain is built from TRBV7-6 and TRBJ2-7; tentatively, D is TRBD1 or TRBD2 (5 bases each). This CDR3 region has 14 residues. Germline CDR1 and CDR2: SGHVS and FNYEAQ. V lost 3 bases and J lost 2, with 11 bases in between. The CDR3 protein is CASSFGTTTYEQYF. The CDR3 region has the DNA TGTGCCAGCAGCTTTGGGACCACAACCTACGAGCAGTACTTC.

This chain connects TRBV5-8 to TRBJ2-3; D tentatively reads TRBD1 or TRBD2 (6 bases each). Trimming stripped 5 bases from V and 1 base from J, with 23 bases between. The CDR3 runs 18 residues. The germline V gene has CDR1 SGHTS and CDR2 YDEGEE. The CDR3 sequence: CASRWGPASVHRTDTQYF. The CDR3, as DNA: TGTGCCAGCAGATGGGGGCCGGCTAGCGTCCACCGCACAGATACGCAGTATTTT.

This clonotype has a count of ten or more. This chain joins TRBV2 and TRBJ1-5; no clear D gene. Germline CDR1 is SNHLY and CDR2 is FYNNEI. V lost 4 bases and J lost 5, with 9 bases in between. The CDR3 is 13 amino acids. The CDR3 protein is CASSVSWDQPQHF. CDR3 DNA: TGTGCCAGCAGTGTATCATGGGATCAGCCCCAGCATTTT.

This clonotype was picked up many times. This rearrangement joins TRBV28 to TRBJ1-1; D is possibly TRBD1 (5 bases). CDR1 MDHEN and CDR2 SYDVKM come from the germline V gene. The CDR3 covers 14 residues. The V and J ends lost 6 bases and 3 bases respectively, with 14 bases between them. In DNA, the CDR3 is TGTGCCAGCAGCCATGACAGATCAGACACTGAAGCTTTCTTT. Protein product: CASSHDRSDTEAFF.

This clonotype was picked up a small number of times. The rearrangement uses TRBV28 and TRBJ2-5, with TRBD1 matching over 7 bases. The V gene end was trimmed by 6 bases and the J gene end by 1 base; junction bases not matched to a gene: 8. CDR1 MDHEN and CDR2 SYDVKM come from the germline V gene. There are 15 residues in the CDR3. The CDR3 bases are TGTGCCAGCAGGCCAACGACAGGGCCCCAAGAGACCCAGTACTTC. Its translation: CASRPTTGPQETQYF.

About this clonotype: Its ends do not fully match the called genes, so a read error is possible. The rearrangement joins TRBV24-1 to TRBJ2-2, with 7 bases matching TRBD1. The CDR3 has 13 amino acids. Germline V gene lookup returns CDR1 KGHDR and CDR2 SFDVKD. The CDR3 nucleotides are TGTGTCACCAGCCGACAGGGATCCGGGGAGCTGTTTTTT. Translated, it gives CVTSRQGSGELFF.

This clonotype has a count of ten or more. CDR3 loop: CASSLDPRYSSPLHF. The CDR3 bases are TGTGCCAGCAGCTTGGACCCACGATACAGTTCACCCCTCCACTTT. V and J are TRBV5-6 and TRBJ1-6; D call uncertain. V was cut by 0 bases and J by 9 bases, with 13 bases left in between. Germline lookup yields CDR1 SGHDT and CDR2 YYEEEE. The length of the CDR3 is 15 residues. The complete variable domain, with remaining parts taken from reference TRBV5-6 and TRBJ1-6, reads DAGVTQSPTHLIKTRGQQVTLRCSPKSGHDTVSWYQQALGQGPQFIFQYYEEEERQRGNFPDRFSGHQFPNYSSELNVNALLLGDSALYLCASSLDPRYSSPLHFGNGTRLTVT.

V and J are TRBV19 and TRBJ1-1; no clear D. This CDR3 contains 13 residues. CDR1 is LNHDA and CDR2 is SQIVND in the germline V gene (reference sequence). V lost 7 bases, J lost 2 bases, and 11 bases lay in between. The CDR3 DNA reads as TGTGCCAGTAAGGTCTCCTTAAACACTGAAGCTTTCTTT. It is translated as CASKVSLNTEAFF.

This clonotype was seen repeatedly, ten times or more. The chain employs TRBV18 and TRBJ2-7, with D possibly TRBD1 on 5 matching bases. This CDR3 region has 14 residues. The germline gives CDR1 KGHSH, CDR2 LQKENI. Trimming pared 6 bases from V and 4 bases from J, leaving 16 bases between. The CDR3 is CASSEGARVYEQYF. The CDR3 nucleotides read TGTGCCAGCTCCGAAGGGGCACGGGTGTACGAGCAGTACTTC.